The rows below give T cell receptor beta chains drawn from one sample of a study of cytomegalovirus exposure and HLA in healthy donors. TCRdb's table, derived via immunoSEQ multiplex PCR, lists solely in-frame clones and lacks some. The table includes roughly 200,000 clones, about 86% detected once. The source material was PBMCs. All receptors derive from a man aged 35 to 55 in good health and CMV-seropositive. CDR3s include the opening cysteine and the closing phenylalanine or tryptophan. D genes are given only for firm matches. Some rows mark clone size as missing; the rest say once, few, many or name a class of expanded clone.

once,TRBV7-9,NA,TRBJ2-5,TGTTCCAGCAGCTTCTCCGGAGAGACCCAGTACTTC,CSSSFSGETQYF
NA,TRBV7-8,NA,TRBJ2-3,TGTGCCAGCAGCCCCCCAGCGGGAGAGGGGGCTACGCAGTATTTT,CASSPPAGEGATQYF
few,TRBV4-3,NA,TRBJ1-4,TGCGCCAGCAGCCCCGGGTCCACAACTAATGAAAAACTGTTTTTT,CASSPGSTTNEKLFF
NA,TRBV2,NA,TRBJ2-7,TGTGCCAGCAGTGACGGGGGCTCCTACGAGCAGTACTTC,CASSDGGSYEQYF
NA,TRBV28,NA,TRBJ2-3,TGTGCCAGCAGTTCGATCGAGTCGGATACGCAGTATTTT,CASSSIESDTQYF
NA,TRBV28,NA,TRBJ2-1,TGTGCCAGCAGTTCGGGACTGGAAACCTACAATGAGCAGTTCTTC,CASSSGLETYNEQFF
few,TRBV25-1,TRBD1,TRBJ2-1,TGTGCCAGCAGGCCTGGACAGGGGGCCAATGAGCAGTTCTTC,CASRPGQGANEQFF
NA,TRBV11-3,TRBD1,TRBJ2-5,TGTGCCAGCAGCTTAGAACAGGGGCAAGAGCAGTACTTC,CASSLEQGQEQYF
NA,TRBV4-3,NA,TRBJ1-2,TGCGCCAGCAGCCAAGAAGGCGGAAATGGCTACACCTTC,CASSQEGGNGYTF
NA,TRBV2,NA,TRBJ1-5,TGTGCCAGCAGAACCAACAGGGACGGGCAGCCCCAGCATTTT,CASRTNRDGQPQHF
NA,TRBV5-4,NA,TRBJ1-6,TGTGCCAGCAGCTTGGCTGGACCGATAGGGGATTCACCCCTCCACTTT,CASSLAGPIGDSPLHF
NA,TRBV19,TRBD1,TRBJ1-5,TGTGCCAGTAGTATAGGACAGGGTCGTGAGCCCCAGCATTTT,CASSIGQGREPQHF
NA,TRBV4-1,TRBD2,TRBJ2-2,TGCGCCAGCAGCCCGACTAGCGGGTTAACCACCGGGGAGCTGTTTTTT,CASSPTSGLTTGELFF
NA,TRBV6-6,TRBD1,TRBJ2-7,TGTGCCAGCAGTTACACGGGACAGTCTCCCTACGAGCAGTACTTC,CASSYTGQSPYEQYF
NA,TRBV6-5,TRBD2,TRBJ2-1,TGTGCCAGCAGCTATAGCGGGGTGCAGTTCTTC,CASSYSGVQFF
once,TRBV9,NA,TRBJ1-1,TGTGCCAGCAGCGCCGTTACGGGGGGCCCGAGGGCTTTCTTT,CASSAVTGGPRAFF
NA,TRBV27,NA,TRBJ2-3,TGTGCCAGCGGTCCCTCGGGTACAGATACGCAGTATTTT,CASGPSGTDTQYF